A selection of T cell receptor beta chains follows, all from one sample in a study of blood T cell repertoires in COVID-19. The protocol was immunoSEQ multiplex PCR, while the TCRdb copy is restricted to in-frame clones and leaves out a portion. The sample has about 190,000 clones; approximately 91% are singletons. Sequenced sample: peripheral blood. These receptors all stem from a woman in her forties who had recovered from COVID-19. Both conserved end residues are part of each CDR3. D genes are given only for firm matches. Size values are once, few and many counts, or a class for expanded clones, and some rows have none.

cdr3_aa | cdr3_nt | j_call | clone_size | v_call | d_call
CAWSVQGVTDTQYF | TGTGCCTGGAGTGTACAGGGGGTCACAGATACGCAGTATTTT | TRBJ2-3 | . | TRBV30 | TRBD1
CASSPRTGPIYGYTF | TGTGCCAGTAGTCCCCGGACAGGCCCGATCTATGGCTACACCTTC | TRBJ1-2 | . | TRBV19 | TRBD1
CASSEGQPRNTIYF | TGCGCCAGCAGCGAAGGACAGCCTCGAAACACCATATATTTT | TRBJ1-3 | . | TRBV5-1 | .
CATSRQDRLGETEAFF | TGTGCCACCAGCAGACAGGACAGGCTGGGAGAGACTGAAGCTTTCTTT | TRBJ1-1 | . | TRBV15 | TRBD1
CATRGAGNEKLFF | TGTGCCACCAGGGGGGCAGGTAATGAAAAACTGTTTTTT | TRBJ1-4 | . | TRBV10-3 | TRBD1
CASSPRSETGELFF | TGTGCCAGCAGTCCGAGATCTGAGACCGGGGAGCTGTTTTTT | TRBJ2-2 | . | TRBV27 | .
CASSTTGRSPLHF | TGTGCCAGCAGTACGACAGGGCGATCACCCCTCCACTTT | TRBJ1-6 | . | TRBV3-1/TRBV3-2 | TRBD1
CASREGITSGVSPDTQYF | TGTGCCAGCAGAGAAGGGATTACTAGCGGGGTTAGCCCAGATACGCAGTATTTT | TRBJ2-3 | . | TRBV6-1 | TRBD2
CSVGGRAGGTDTQYF | TGCAGCGTTGGGGGTAGGGCCGGGGGCACAGATACGCAGTATTTT | TRBJ2-3 | . | TRBV29-1 | .
CASSTGTSGRITGELFF | TGTGCCAGTAGTACCGGGACTAGCGGGAGAATTACCGGGGAGCTGTTTTTT | TRBJ2-2 | . | TRBV19 | TRBD2
CASSSTRTSGSTDTQYF | TGTGCCAGCAGCTCCACCCGGACTAGCGGAAGCACAGATACGCAGTATTTT | TRBJ2-3 | . | TRBV5-8 | TRBD2
CASSSQGYEQYF | TGTGCCAGCAGCTCTCAGGGGTACGAGCAGTACTTC | TRBJ2-7 | . | TRBV11-2 | .
CATSDPGQSTDTQYF | TGTGCCACCAGTGACCCCGGACAGAGCACAGATACGCAGTATTTT | TRBJ2-3 | . | TRBV24-1 | .
CASYRQESTGELFF | TGTGCCAGCTACAGACAGGAGAGCACCGGGGAGCTGTTTTTT | TRBJ2-2 | once | TRBV18 | .
CAWSGLAGYEQYF | TGTGCCTGGAGTGGGCTAGCGGGTTACGAGCAGTACTTC | TRBJ2-7 | . | TRBV30 | TRBD2
CASSEDSGREVAEQYF | TGCGCCAGCAGCGAAGACTCCGGGAGGGAAGTAGCCGAGCAGTACTTC | TRBJ2-7 | . | TRBV5-1 | TRBD2
CASSILGPRGAFF | TGTGCCAGTAGTATCCTAGGCCCCAGAGGGGCTTTCTTT | TRBJ1-1 | few | TRBV19 | .
CASSRQAGGVGFF | TGTGCCAGCAGTCGCCAAGCGGGAGGGGTGGGGTTCTTC | TRBJ2-1 | . | TRBV6-5 | TRBD2
CASSATQVPSNQPQHF | TGTGCCAGTAGTGCGACACAGGTACCTAGCAATCAGCCCCAGCATTTT | TRBJ1-5 | once | TRBV19 | .
CAISVSGEDEAFF | TGTGCCATCAGTGTCTCAGGCGAAGATGAAGCTTTCTTT | TRBJ1-1 | . | TRBV10-3 | .
CATFSGEQYF | TGTGCCACCTTTTCCGGCGAGCAGTACTTC | TRBJ2-7 | . | TRBV6-5 | .
CASSYGLARGETQYF | TGTGCCAGCAGCTATGGACTAGCGAGGGGCGAGACCCAGTACTTC | TRBJ2-5 | . | TRBV2 | TRBD2
CATSDQTSGDTGELFF | TGTGCCACCAGTGACCAGACTAGCGGGGACACCGGGGAGCTGTTTTTT | TRBJ2-2 | . | TRBV24-1 | TRBD2
CASKGAGGELFF | TGTGCCAGCAAAGGGGCTGGCGGGGAGCTGTTTTTT | TRBJ2-2 | . | TRBV3-1/TRBV3-2 | .
CASSLSVRQGVPYTQYF | TGTGCCAGCAGCTTGTCAGTCCGACAGGGGGTACCGTATACGCAGTATTTT | TRBJ2-3 | . | TRBV5-6 | TRBD1
CSVEGTGTGTQGYTF | TGCAGCGTTGAAGGCACCGGGACAGGGACACAAGGCTACACCTTC | TRBJ1-2 | . | TRBV29-1 | TRBD1
CASSSPAYEQYF | TGCGCCAGCAGCTCCCCTGCCTACGAGCAGTACTTC | TRBJ2-7 | . | TRBV5-1 | .
CAWSSTHRTTEAFF | TGTGCCTGGAGTTCGACCCACAGGACCACTGAGGCTTTCTTT | TRBJ1-1 | . | TRBV30 | .
CASSPGTVYEQYF | TGTGCCAGCAGTCCCGGGACAGTCTACGAGCAGTACTTC | TRBJ2-7 | . | TRBV28 | TRBD1
CASSPRVSYNSPLHF | TGCGCCAGCAGCCCCCGGGTCTCCTATAATTCACCCCTCCACTTT | TRBJ1-6 | . | TRBV4-3 | .
CASSPPGTGFETQYF | TGTGCCAGCTCACCGCCAGGGACAGGCTTTGAGACCCAGTACTTC | TRBJ2-5 | . | TRBV18 | TRBD1
CASSERTGIGETQYF | TGTGCCAGCAGTGAGAGAACAGGAATTGGAGAGACCCAGTACTTC | TRBJ2-5 | . | TRBV6-1 | .
CASSYGAGVETQYF | TGTGCCAGCAGTTACGGTGCGGGAGTAGAGACCCAGTACTTC | TRBJ2-5 | . | TRBV6-2/TRBV6-3 | TRBD2
CSVVQGVNQPQHF | TGCAGCGTTGTCCAGGGGGTGAATCAGCCCCAGCATTTT | TRBJ1-5 | . | TRBV29-1 | TRBD1
CASSLGWPRGADTQYF | TGTGCCAGCAGCTTAGGTTGGCCCAGGGGGGCGGATACGCAGTATTTT | TRBJ2-3 | . | TRBV7-6 | .
CAIRDRGVGTGELFF | TGTGCCATCCGGGACAGGGGAGTCGGCACCGGGGAGCTGTTTTTT | TRBJ2-2 | few | TRBV10-3 | TRBD1
CASSDSNRGLNTEAFF | TGCGCCAGCAGCGATTCGAACAGGGGGCTGAACACTGAAGCTTTCTTT | TRBJ1-1 | . | TRBV5-1 | TRBD1
CASSITPGNSPLHF | TGTGCCAGCAGTATCACCCCGGGTAATTCACCCCTCCACTTT | TRBJ1-6 | . | TRBV27 | .
CAWSRTGLNQPQHF | TGTGCCTGGAGCCGGACAGGTCTCAATCAGCCCCAGCATTTT | TRBJ1-5 | . | TRBV30 | TRBD1
CASSPKTQETQYF | TGTGCCAGCAGCCCTAAAACTCAAGAGACCCAGTACTTC | TRBJ2-5 | . | TRBV7-9 | .
CAWSLMGGAEAFF | TGTGCCTGGAGTTTGATGGGGGGAGCTGAAGCTTTCTTT | TRBJ1-1 | once | TRBV30 | .
CASSGRGETQYF | TGTGCCAGTAGTGGCCGAGGGGAGACCCAGTACTTC | TRBJ2-5 | . | TRBV19 | .
CASSLSGSYNEQFF | TGTGCCAGCAGCCTGAGCGGCTCCTACAATGAGCAGTTCTTC | TRBJ2-1 | . | TRBV7-8 | .
CASSLVGEASYEQYF | TGCGCCAGCAGCTTGGTCGGGGAAGCTTCCTACGAGCAGTACTTC | TRBJ2-7 | . | TRBV5-1 | .
CATKKGARNSPLHF | TGTGCCACAAAAAAGGGGGCGCGTAATTCACCCCTCCACTTT | TRBJ1-6 | . | TRBV24-1 | TRBD1
CACAGKRLGKPDTQYF | TGTGCCTGCGCGGGAAAGAGACTCGGGAAACCAGATACGCAGTATTTT | TRBJ2-3 | . | TRBV30 | .
CASSLDRDNYGYTF | TGTGCCAGCAGCCTAGACAGGGACAACTATGGCTACACCTTC | TRBJ1-2 | once | TRBV9 | TRBD1
CTISERGGIEQYF | TGTACCATCAGTGAAAGAGGGGGCATCGAGCAGTACTTC | TRBJ2-7 | . | TRBV10-3 | TRBD1
CASSGEPGVLQPQHF | TGTGCCAGCAGCGGGGAACCCGGTGTTTTGCAGCCCCAGCATTTT | TRBJ1-5 | . | TRBV2 | .
CASSPQGQNGNTIYF | TGTGCCAGCAGCCCACAGGGACAAAATGGAAACACCATATATTTT | TRBJ1-3 | once | TRBV9 | .
CASSQADSYNEQFF | TGTGCCAGCAGCCAAGCTGACTCGTACAATGAGCAGTTCTTC | TRBJ2-1 | . | TRBV3-1/TRBV3-2 | .
CASSSTGYEQYF | TGTGCCAGCAGTTCCACAGGATACGAGCAGTACTTC | TRBJ2-7 | . | TRBV25-1 | .
CASRDRRRGTEAFF | TGTGCCAGTAGGGACAGGAGAAGAGGCACTGAAGCTTTCTTT | TRBJ1-1 | . | TRBV19 | TRBD1
CAISSLGSSDTQYF | TGTGCCATCTCGAGTTTAGGGAGCTCAGATACGCAGTATTTT | TRBJ2-3 | . | TRBV2 | .
CASSLDWRGGTDTQYF | TGCGCCAGCAGCTTGGATTGGCGGGGAGGCACAGATACGCAGTATTTT | TRBJ2-3 | once | TRBV5-1 | .